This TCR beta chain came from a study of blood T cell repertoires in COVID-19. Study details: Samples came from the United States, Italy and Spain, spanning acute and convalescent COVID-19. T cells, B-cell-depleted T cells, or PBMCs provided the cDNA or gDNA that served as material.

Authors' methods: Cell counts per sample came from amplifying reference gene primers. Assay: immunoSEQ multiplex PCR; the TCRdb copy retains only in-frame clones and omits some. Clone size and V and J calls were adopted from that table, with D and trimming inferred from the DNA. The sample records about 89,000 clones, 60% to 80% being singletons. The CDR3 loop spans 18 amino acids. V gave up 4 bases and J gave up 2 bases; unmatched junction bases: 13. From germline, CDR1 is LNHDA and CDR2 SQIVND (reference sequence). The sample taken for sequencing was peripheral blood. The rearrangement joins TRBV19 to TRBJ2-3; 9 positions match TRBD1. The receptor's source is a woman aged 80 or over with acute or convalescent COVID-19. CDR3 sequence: CASSKKGRGTGHTDTQYF. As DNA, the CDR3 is TGTGCCAGTAGTAAAAAGGGGAGGGGGACAGGGCACACAGATACGCAGTATTTT. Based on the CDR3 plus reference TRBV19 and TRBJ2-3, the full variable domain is DGGITQSPKYLFRKEGQNVTLSCEQNLNHDAMYWYRQDPGQGLRLIYYSQIVNDFQKGDIAEGYSVSREKKESFPLTVTSAQKNPTAFYLCASSKKGRGTGHTDTQYFGPGTRLTVL.